The rows below give T cell receptor beta chains drawn from one sample of a study of regulatory T cells in long-lasting Graves disease. TCRdb recomputed calls from the multiplex PCR reads with MiXCR, one row per CDR3 protein. Of approximately 690,000 distinct CDR3 sequences in the sample, approximately 29% were seen once. The input for sequencing was peripheral blood mononuclear cells (PBMCs), taken when the disease was refractory, from a patient treated with antithyroid drugs. These receptors all come from a female donor with Graves disease. The CDR3 runs from the conserved cysteine through the conserved F or W. A D gene is named only where the DNA matches it firmly. Clone size is shown for a subset of rows, as once, few, many or a class of expanded clone.

CASRPNRGITYEQYF,TGTGCCAGCAGGCCTAACAGGGGGATTACCTACGAGCAGTACTTC,TRBD1,15,TRBV2,TRBJ2-7,few
CATSRRQGARGNTEAFF,TGTGCCACCAGCAGAAGACAGGGGGCGCGGGGGAACACTGAAGCTTTCTTT,TRBD1,17,TRBV15,TRBJ1-1,many
CASSMRTGWTDYGYTF,TGTGCCAGCAGCATGAGGACAGGGTGGACTGACTATGGCTACACCTTC,TRBD1,16,TRBV7-6,TRBJ1-2,NA
CSARDVRGVNEKLFF,TGCAGTGCTAGAGATGTTAGAGGGGTTAATGAAAAACTGTTTTTT,NA,15,TRBV20-1,TRBJ1-4,many
CSVLSSGANVLTF,TGCAGCGTTCTGAGCTCTGGGGCCAACGTCCTGACTTTC,NA,13,TRBV29-1,TRBJ2-6,few
CASSLGGTFDTQYF,TGTGCCAGCAGCTTAGGTGGGACCTTTGATACGCAGTATTTT,NA,14,TRBV11-3,TRBJ2-3,NA
CASSSRQGGTGELFF,TGTGCCAGCAGTTCGCGACAGGGGGGCACCGGGGAGCTGTTTTTT,TRBD1,15,TRBV6-2/TRBV6-3,TRBJ2-2,NA
CSVAGGDNYGYTF,TGCAGCGTAGCAGGGGGCGACAACTATGGCTACACCTTC,TRBD1,13,TRBV29-1,TRBJ1-2,NA
CASNLAPWPRTEAFF,TGTGCCAGCAATTTAGCCCCCTGGCCTAGGACTGAAGCTTTCTTT,NA,15,TRBV12-3/TRBV12-4,TRBJ1-1,NA
CASGLFVDRNYGYTF,TGTGCTAGTGGTTTGTTTGTAGACAGGAACTATGGCTACACCTTC,NA,15,TRBV12-5,TRBJ1-2,NA
CASSLSGDISGNTIYF,TGTGCCAGCAGCTTGTCTGGGGACATCTCTGGAAACACCATATATTTT,NA,16,TRBV5-6,TRBJ1-3,NA
CASSPTAGDTGELFF,TGTGCCAGCAGCCCGACGGCGGGAGACACCGGGGAGCTGTTTTTT,TRBD2,15,TRBV11-2,TRBJ2-2,few
CASREEDSLEGQPQHF,TGTGCCAGCAGGGAAGAGGACAGCTTAGAAGGTCAGCCCCAGCATTTT,NA,16,TRBV2,TRBJ1-5,many
CASSTRPGSETQYF,TGTGCCAGCAGCACACGGCCGGGGTCGGAGACCCAGTACTTC,NA,14,TRBV11-2,TRBJ2-5,many
CASSQEWTGNTEAFF,TGTGCCAGCAGCCAAGAGTGGACAGGGAACACTGAAGCTTTCTTT,TRBD1,15,TRBV3-1,TRBJ1-1,NA
CASSVEGLAGGPENIQYF,TGTGCCAGCAGCGTAGAAGGACTAGCGGGAGGGCCGGAAAACATTCAGTACTTC,TRBD2,18,TRBV9,TRBJ2-4,NA
CASSSLGTAYGYTF,TGTGCCAGCAGTTCTCTCGGGACAGCCTATGGCTACACCTTC,TRBD1,14,TRBV12-3/TRBV12-4,TRBJ1-2,few
CSAREGTGGFEKLFF,TGCAGTGCTAGAGAGGGGACAGGGGGCTTTGAAAAACTGTTTTTT,TRBD1,15,TRBV20-1,TRBJ1-4,NA
CASSLSLGAYNEQFF,TGTGCCAGCAGCTTATCACTGGGAGCCTACAATGAGCAGTTCTTC,NA,15,TRBV7-3,TRBJ2-1,few
CSARYSLGAFF,TGCAGTGCCCGCTATTCTCTCGGAGCTTTCTTT,NA,11,TRBV20-1,TRBJ1-1,few
CASSLAAGNYGYTF,TGTGCCAGCAGCTTAGCCGCGGGGAACTATGGCTACACCTTC,NA,14,TRBV7-9,TRBJ1-2,few
CASRSGTGVGETQYF,TGTGCCAGCAGATCCGGGACAGGGGTTGGGGAGACCCAGTACTTC,TRBD1,15,TRBV6-1,TRBJ2-5,NA
CSASSRVAGGVDEQFF,TGCAGTGCTAGCTCTCGGGTAGCGGGAGGGGTCGATGAGCAGTTCTTC,TRBD2,16,TRBV20-1,TRBJ2-1,NA
CAWSSGLLLYEQYF,TGTGCCTGGAGCTCGGGACTACTTCTCTACGAGCAGTACTTC,TRBD2,14,TRBV30,TRBJ2-7,few
CASSLDGKGLGEKLFF,TGTGCCAGCAGCTTAGACGGGAAAGGCTTGGGAGAAAAACTGTTTTTT,NA,16,TRBV7-9,TRBJ1-4,NA
CASSPDPGPRSEKLFF,TGTGCCAGCAGCCCAGACCCGGGCCCTCGGAGCGAAAAACTGTTTTTT,NA,16,TRBV5-6,TRBJ1-4,few
CASRTTPGTGGGYGYTF,TGTGCCAGCAGGACTACCCCCGGGACAGGGGGCGGCTATGGCTACACCTTC,TRBD1,17,TRBV12-3/TRBV12-4,TRBJ1-2,many
CASSLIGLGGPQYF,TGTGCCAGCAGCTTAATTGGCTTGGGGGGTCCGCAGTATTTT,NA,14,TRBV7-3,TRBJ2-3,NA
CSASGQGGGYTF,TGCAGCGCCTCGGGACAAGGAGGTGGCTACACCTTC,NA,12,TRBV29-1,TRBJ1-2,few
CAISYERNPGGGYGYTF,TGTGCCATCAGCTATGAAAGAAATCCAGGGGGAGGCTATGGCTACACCTTC,TRBD1,17,TRBV10-3,TRBJ1-2,NA
CAWTDRVEQPQHF,TGTGCCTGGACCGACAGGGTGGAACAGCCCCAGCATTTT,TRBD1,13,TRBV30,TRBJ1-5,once
CASSLDEARGEKLFF,TGCGCCAGCAGCTTGGATGAAGCCCGGGGTGAAAAACTGTTTTTT,NA,15,TRBV5-1,TRBJ1-4,many
CASSFAAVSDEQFF,TGTGCCAGCAGCTTCGCAGCGGTTAGCGATGAGCAGTTCTTC,NA,14,TRBV11-3,TRBJ2-1,few
CSASRQGRETQYF,TGCAGTGCTAGTAGACAGGGTCGGGAGACCCAGTACTTC,TRBD1,13,TRBV20-1,TRBJ2-5,few
CASTSPESGTYEQYF,TGTGCCAGCACCTCTCCAGAGTCCGGGACCTACGAGCAGTACTTC,NA,15,TRBV27,TRBJ2-7,NA
CASSIGVRSTEAFF,TGTGCCAGTAGTATAGGTGTCAGGTCGACTGAAGCTTTCTTT,NA,14,TRBV19,TRBJ1-1,NA
CASSHRAEVYGYTF,TGTGCCAGCAGCCACAGGGCCGAAGTCTATGGCTACACCTTC,NA,14,TRBV14,TRBJ1-2,NA